This TCR beta chain appears in the sequencing data of a study of beta chain features in type 1 diabetes. Across the whole study: Healthy donors and patients had similar age, gender and cell yields. All samples yielded 100 million to 140 million examined sorted cells.

What was sequenced were expressed TCRB transcripts, since all of the isolated RNA had been reverse transcribed. Naive, central memory and regulatory T cell samples came to a mean of roughly 4 million reads. TCRdb's copy holds only in-frame clones and misses some; the assay was immunoSEQ multiplex PCR. The sample shows 300,000 to 400,000 clones, around 10% of them seen only once. Via the markers CD45RO/CCR7/CD25/CD127/CD95/CD27, stem cell-like memory, regulatory, central memory and naive CD4+ cells were sorted. The TCR sequence derives from a woman aged 25 to 45 in good health. What was sequenced was naive CD4+ T cells from blood.

This CDR3 reads CASRLTQTSGAYEQYF. CDR3 nucleotides: TGTGCCAGCAGACTAACTCAAACTAGCGGTGCCTACGAGCAGTACTTC. The V and J genes are TRBV7-2 and TRBJ2-7; 8 bases align to TRBD2. Per the germline V gene, CDR1 is SGHTA and CDR2 is FQGNSA. J lost 2 bases, V lost 6 bases, and 12 bases had no gene match. This CDR3 has 16 amino acids. The full variable domain, completed using reference TRBV7-2 and TRBJ2-7, is GAGVSQSPSNKVTEKGKDVELRCDPISGHTALYWYRQSLGQGLEFLIYFQGNSAPDKSGLPSDRFSAERTGGSVSTLTIQRTQQEDSAVYLCASRLTQTSGAYEQYFGPGTRLTVT.